This TCR beta chain was captured in a study of blood T cell repertoires in COVID-19 (dated by TCRdb to 2020 to 2022). As for the study more broadly: Samples from collaborators originated in the United States, Italy and Spain and spanned both the acute and convalescent phases of COVID-19. The material from the prospective study consisted of cDNA or gDNA derived from T cells, B-cell-depleted T cells, or PBMCs. Subjects who had been exposed to COVID-19, were actively infected with it, or had recovered from it provided the deeply sampled blood TCRbeta repertoires that made up the dataset. A freely available public database, intended as a resource for researchers studying the immune response to SARS-CoV-2, is where the repertoires were released. Samples came from the ongoing ImmuneRACE study (first 160 participants) plus 1,254 subjects from 6 global collaborators. The sample metadata nearly always contained a de-identified subject ID, COVID-19 status, age in years and sex. Where available, HLA class I and class II types were obtained from metadata supplied by the sample provider rather than from assay-based typing.

This clone is a singleton in its sample. The antigen it binds to is not known. Germline and junction disagree at one end, which may indicate a read error. On the study overall, not on this receptor specifically: The amount of clinical and demographic metadata varied by source and participant and was provided uncurated.

TCRbeta CDR3 regions were amplified from genomic DNA by means of the immunoSEQ Assay, a bias-controlled multiplex PCR. The published analysis was carried out like this. The number of nucleated cells in each sample was estimated from the amplification of reference gene primers within the assay. To quantify the absolute abundance of each unique TCRbeta CDR3 rearrangement, sequence reads were collapsed and filtered. Productive Simpson clonality was computed per sample as the square root of Simpson's diversity index over productive rearrangements. TCRdb stores this immuneACCESS table with in-frame sequences only. Part of the clones is absent; in the studies checked, under half of the shortfall reflects unresolved V genes, and no reason is known for the rest. V and J calls and clone size are those listed in that table; D and trimming were worked out from the DNA. Counted in this sample were about 160,000 clones; under 90% of them appeared once. The ten largest account for under 12% of the sample.

The CDR3 starts with the cysteine, ends with the phenylalanine, and has 11 residues. The sequence is cut down to CDR3 DNA, 33 bases in frame from base 1. Looking up the germline V gene (reference sequence) yields CDR1 LNHDA and CDR2 SQIVND. Whole blood was collected in K2EDTA tubes by collaborating institutions according to the institutions' own protocols. For TCRbeta analysis, collaborator samples were shipped as frozen whole blood, as isolated PBMCs, or as DNA extracted from either sample type. The sequence is built from TRBV19 and TRBJ1-1; the D gene remains uncertain. The specimen sequenced was peripheral blood. The receptor's source is a woman older than 75 with active or convalescent COVID-19. In nucleotides, the sequence is TGTGCCAGTAGTAGAACAGATGAAGCTTTTTTT. It is translated as CASSRTDEAFF.